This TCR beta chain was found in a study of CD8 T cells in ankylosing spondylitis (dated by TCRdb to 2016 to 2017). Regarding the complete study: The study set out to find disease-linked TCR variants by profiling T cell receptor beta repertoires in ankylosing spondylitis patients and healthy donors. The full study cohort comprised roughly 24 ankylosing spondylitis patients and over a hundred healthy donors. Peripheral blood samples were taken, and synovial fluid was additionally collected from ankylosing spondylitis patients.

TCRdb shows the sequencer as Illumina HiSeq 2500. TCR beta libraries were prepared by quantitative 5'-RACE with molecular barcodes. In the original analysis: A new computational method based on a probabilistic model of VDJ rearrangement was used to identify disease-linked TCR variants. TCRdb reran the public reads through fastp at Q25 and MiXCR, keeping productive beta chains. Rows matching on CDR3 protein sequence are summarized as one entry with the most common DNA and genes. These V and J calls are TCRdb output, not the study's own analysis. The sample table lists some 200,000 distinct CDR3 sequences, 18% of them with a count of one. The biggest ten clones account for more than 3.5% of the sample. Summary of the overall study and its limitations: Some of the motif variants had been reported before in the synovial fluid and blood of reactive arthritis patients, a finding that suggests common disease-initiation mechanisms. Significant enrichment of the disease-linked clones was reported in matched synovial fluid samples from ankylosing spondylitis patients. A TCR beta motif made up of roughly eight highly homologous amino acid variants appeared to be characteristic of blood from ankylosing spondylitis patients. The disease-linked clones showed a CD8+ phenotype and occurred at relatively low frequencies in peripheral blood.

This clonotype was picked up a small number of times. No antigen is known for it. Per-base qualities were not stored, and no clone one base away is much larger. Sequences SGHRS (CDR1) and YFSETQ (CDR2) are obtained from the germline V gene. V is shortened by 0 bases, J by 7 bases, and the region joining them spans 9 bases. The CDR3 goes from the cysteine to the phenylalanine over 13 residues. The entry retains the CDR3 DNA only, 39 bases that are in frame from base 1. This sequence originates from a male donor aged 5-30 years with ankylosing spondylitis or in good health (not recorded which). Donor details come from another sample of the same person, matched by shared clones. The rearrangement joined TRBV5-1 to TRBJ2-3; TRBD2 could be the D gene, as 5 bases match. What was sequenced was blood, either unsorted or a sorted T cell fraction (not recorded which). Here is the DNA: TGCGCCAGCAGCTTGGTGGCGGGTAATACGCAGTATTTT. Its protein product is CASSLVAGNTQYF.